The 18 T cell receptor beta chains listed next were all sequenced from one sample in a study of blood T cells in healthy people across ages. PCR was performed a second time for about 7 to 12 cycles using a sample-barcoded 5' primer and a J-beta primer mix. One entry per CDR3 protein results from TCRdb running MiXCR on the 5' RACE reads. The sample holds under 700,000 distinct CDR3 sequences; 24% are singletons and the top ten take less than 9%. This sample was also put to use in a study of T cells of mothers and their children.

Sequenced: blood. The receptors originated from a boy younger than 18 in good health.

In its sample, this clonotype was seen once. The rearrangement uses TRBV7-2 and TRBJ2-3; TRBD1 is a possible D gene (6 bases). Looked up from germline, CDR1 is SGHTA and CDR2 is FQGNSA. The CDR3 loop spans 14 amino acids. Trimming took off 6 bases at V and 2 bases at J, with 12 bases between the two ends. CDR3 in amino acids: CASSSRDTTDTQYF. CDR3 in DNA: TGTGCCAGCAGTTCACGGGACACCACAGATACGCAGTATTTT.

The chain combines TRBV19 with TRBJ2-1; D unclear. Trimming shortened V by 4 bases and J by 2 bases, and 24 bases separated the two germline ends. Germline lookup yields CDR1 LNHDA and CDR2 SQIVND (reference sequence). The CDR3 contains 19 residues. CDR3 sequence reads: CASSTTYAKHLNAYNEQFF. The CDR3 DNA is TGTGCCAGTAGTACAACATACGCGAAACATCTTAACGCCTACAATGAGCAGTTCTTC.

The chain couples TRBV20-1 to TRBJ2-5, with 7 bases fitting TRBD1. V trimming: 4 bases; J trimming: 4 bases; junction bases outside the gene matches: 3. Germline lookup yields CDR1 DFQATT and CDR2 SNEGSKA (reference sequence). The CDR3 totals 12 residues. Here the CDR3 reads CSATGQSETQYF. Here the CDR3 DNA reads TGCAGTGCTACGGGACAGTCAGAGACCCAGTACTTC.

The genes are TRBV5-1 and TRBJ2-5, with unresolved D. Germline V CDR1 and CDR2: SGHRS, YFSETQ. The V gene lost 4 bases and the J gene lost 1 base, with 20 bases spanning the gap. The CDR3 runs to 17 residues. The CDR3: CASSPHTNRPLQETQYF. As DNA, the CDR3 is TGCGCCAGCAGCCCACACACTAACAGACCACTCCAAGAGACCCAGTACTTC. Complete variable domain (other parts from reference TRBV5-1 and TRBJ2-5): KAGVTQTPRYLIKTRGQQVTLSCSPISGHRSVSWYQQTPGQGLQFLFEYFSETQRNKGNFPGRFSGRQFSNSRSEMNVSTLELGDSALYLCASSPHTNRPLQETQYFGPGTRLLVL.

The CDR3 loop is CASSPSANYGYTF. The CDR3 DNA reads as TGTGCCAGCAGCCCATCCGCAAACTATGGCTACACCTTC. The chain links TRBV7-3 to TRBJ1-2; D is unclear. This CDR3 has 13 residues. V was cut by 5 bases and J by 2 bases, with 9 bases left in between. Germline V gene lookup returns CDR1 SGHTA and CDR2 FQGTGA.

This clonotype was observed many times. The rearrangement uses TRBV4-1 and TRBJ2-1, with D possibly being TRBD2 (6 bases). V shed 0 bases and J shed 8 bases, with 8 bases lying between them. This CDR3 has 13 amino acids. Germline assignment: CDR1 MGHRA and CDR2 YSYEKL. The CDR3 bases are TGCGCCAGCAGCCAAGATCCGGGGGATGAGCAGTTCTTC. This codes for CASSQDPGDEQFF.

The V gene is TRBV5-1, the J gene TRBJ2-7; D may be TRBD1 or TRBD2 (5 bases each). The length of the CDR3 is 14 residues. The germline CDR1 and CDR2 sequences are SGHRS and YFSETQ. Trimming stripped 4 bases from V and 3 bases from J, with 14 bases between. The CDR3 coding sequence is TGCGCCAGCAGCGGACGGGACCCGCGCTACGAGCAGTACTTC. The encoded protein is CASSGRDPRYEQYF.

This clonotype was detected only a few times. V usage is TRBV7-9 and J usage is TRBJ2-1; 9 bases are shared with TRBD1. The closer fit of TRBJ2-7 to the DNA end suggests the J call may be wrong. This CDR3 region has 14 residues. The germline gives CDR1 SEHNR, CDR2 FQNEAQ (reference sequence). The CDR3 reads CASSQGQGLGEQYF. CDR3 DNA sequence: TGTGCCAGCAGCCAGGGACAGGGCCTGGGCGAGCAGTACTTC.

This clonotype was seen a handful of times. This chain links TRBV27 with TRBJ2-5, with 7 positions matching TRBD2. This CDR3 contains 14 residues. Looked up from germline, CDR1 is MNHEY and CDR2 is SMNVEV (reference sequence). Trimming at V came to 5 bases and at J to 0 bases, leaving 3 bases not matched to a gene. In DNA form, the CDR3 reads TGTGCCAGCAGTGCCCTAGCGGACCAAGAGACCCAGTACTTC. Residues: CASSALADQETQYF.

On this clonotype itself: This may arise from a read error, as a much more abundant clone is one base away. This sequence joins TRBV6-2 or TRBV6-3 and TRBJ2-5; D unclear. Germline CDR1 is MNHEY and CDR2 is SVGEGT. The CDR3 length is 11 residues. CDR3 coding DNA: TGCGCCAGCAGCCACCAAGAGACCCAGTACTTC. This translates into CASSHQETQYF.

The CDR3 region has the DNA TGTGCCAGCAGTGAAAGGGGAGGTGACTATGGCTACACCTTC. Protein: CASSERGGDYGYTF. The chain uses TRBV6-1 and TRBJ1-2; the D gene is possibly TRBD1 (5 bases). There are 14 residues in the CDR3. V was trimmed by 2 bases and J by 3 bases, leaving 10 bases between them. CDR1 is MNHNS and CDR2 is SASEGT in the germline V gene.

V gene TRBV4-1 combines with J gene TRBJ1-2; D is undetermined. V was pared by 0 bases and J by 8 bases, with 16 bases between. The CDR3 sequence is 15 residues long. The V gene's germline CDR1 is MGHRA and CDR2 YSYEKL. The CDR3 protein is CASSQDLPKLEGYTF. The CDR3, as DNA: TGCGCCAGCAGCCAAGATCTGCCGAAATTAGAAGGCTACACCTTC.

V usage is TRBV20-1 and J usage is TRBJ2-7; D is unclear. V was trimmed by 3 bases and J by 2 bases, leaving 14 bases between them. The CDR3 spans 14 residues. Germline assignment: CDR1 DFQATT and CDR2 SNEGSKA (reference sequence). Here the CDR3 DNA reads TGCAGTGCTAGTAAGGAGCCATCCGCCTACGAGCAGTACTTC. As protein: CSASKEPSAYEQYF.

The chain links TRBV28 to TRBJ2-7; 8 bases line up with TRBD1. Germline trimming cut 10 bases from V and 2 bases from J; bases unmatched to any gene: 7. Germline V lookup: CDR1 MDHEN, CDR2 SYDVKM. The CDR3 covers 13 residues. CDR3 DNA: TGTGCCACCGGACAGGGACTGCCCTACGAGCAGTACTTC. As protein: CATGQGLPYEQYF.

There are a few counts of this clonotype. The V gene is TRBV15, the J gene TRBJ2-5; D possibly corresponds to TRBD1 (5 bases). Germline-derived CDR1 and CDR2 are LNHNV and YYDKDF (reference sequence). The CDR3 consists of 12 residues. V was clipped by 1 base and J by 10 bases, with 10 bases between them. CDR3 in DNA: TGTGCCACCAGCAGAGCAGGGATGGACCAGTACTTC. Protein sequence: CATSRAGMDQYF.

This clonotype was recorded many times. The chain carries TRBV7-9 and TRBJ2-3; D uncertain. CDR3 length equals 11 residues. The germline gives CDR1 SEHNR, CDR2 FQNEAQ (reference sequence). The V gene lost 11 bases and the J gene lost 3 bases, with 9 bases spanning the gap. CDR3 in amino acids: CAYEETDTQYF. Written as DNA, the CDR3 is TGTGCCTACGAGGAGACAGATACGCAGTATTTT.

This clonotype has a count of ten or more. The chain is built from TRBV6-2 or TRBV6-3 and TRBJ2-2; the match to TRBD1 covers 10 bases. Trimming removed 5 bases from V and 6 bases from J; junction bases left unmatched: 3. CDR3 length equals 14 residues. CDR1 MNHEY and CDR2 SVGEGT come from the germline V gene. CDR3 coding DNA: TGTGCCAGCAGTGCCGGGACAGGGGCCGGGGAGCTGTTTTTT. Residues: CASSAGTGAGELFF.

The V call is TRBV12-3 or TRBV12-4, the J call TRBJ1-2; 8 nucleotides agree with TRBD1. Unmatched junction bases numbered 6, after V lost 2 bases and J lost 7 bases. This CDR3 region has 14 residues. The CDR3 coding sequence is TGTGCCAGCAGTTTACAGCAGGGGGCTGTTGGCTACACCTTC. This sequence encodes CASSLQQGAVGYTF.